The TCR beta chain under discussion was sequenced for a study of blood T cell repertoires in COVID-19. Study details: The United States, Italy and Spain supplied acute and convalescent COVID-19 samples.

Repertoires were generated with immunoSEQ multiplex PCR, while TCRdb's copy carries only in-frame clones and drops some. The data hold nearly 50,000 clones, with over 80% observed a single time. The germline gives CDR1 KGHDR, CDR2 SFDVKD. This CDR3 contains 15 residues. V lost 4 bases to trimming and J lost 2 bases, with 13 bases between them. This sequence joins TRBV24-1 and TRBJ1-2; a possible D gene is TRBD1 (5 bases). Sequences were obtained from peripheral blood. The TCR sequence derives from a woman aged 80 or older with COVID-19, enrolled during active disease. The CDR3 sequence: CATSDPSQANYGYTF. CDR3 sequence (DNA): TGTGCCACCAGTGACCCCTCACAGGCCAACTATGGCTACACCTTC.